This T cell receptor beta chain came from a study of blood T cell repertoires in COVID-19. Study overall: The samples span acute and convalescent COVID-19 from the United States, Italy and Spain. PBMCs, B-cell-depleted T cells, or T cells were the source of the cDNA or gDNA that made up the material.

Trimming at V came to 7 bases and at J to 6 bases, leaving 7 bases not matched to a gene. This CDR3 is built from 14 residues. Looked up from germline, CDR1 is MNHEY and CDR2 is SVGAGI. In the original analysis: By means of reference gene primer amplification, nucleated cell counts were estimated. Profiled with immunoSEQ multiplex PCR; TCRdb holds only in-frame clones, not every one. V, J and clone size reflect that table, while D and trimming were determined from the DNA. The sample consists of 350,000 to 450,000 clones, approximately 86% of them appearing once. The clonotype was recovered from a human donor in a cohort sampled during active COVID-19. This sequence joins TRBV6-5 and TRBJ1-4; 8 bases are shared with TRBD1. Sequencing was carried out using peripheral blood. Here the CDR3 DNA reads TGTGCCAGCACCAGGGGGCGCGGGGATGAAAAACTGTTTTTT. This gives the protein CASTRGRGDEKLFF.